This TCR beta chain was profiled in a study of T cell therapy after organ transplantation. Repertoires were generated with immunoSEQ multiplex PCR, while TCRdb's copy carries only in-frame clones and drops some. Here the sample spans 15,000 to 20,000 clones, 65% to 90% being singletons. The CDR3 consists of 16 residues. From germline, CDR1 is LGHNA and CDR2 YSLEER. The V and J ends lost 3 bases and 5 bases respectively, with 20 bases between them. With respect to this clone: Antigen unknown.

Time point of the sample: 20-29 weeks after completion of therapy. The specimen was CD8+ T cells from blood, collected after autologous CMV-specific T cell therapy. V is TRBV4-3 and J is TRBJ2-7, with unresolved D. This receptor was taken from a human patient who had received a solid organ transplant and had CMV disease. The graft donor may have contributed some T cells. CDR3 coding DNA: TGCGCCAGCAGCCAGGGGTGGAACGCGGCTTCCAACGAGCAGTACTTC. This codes for CASSQGWNAASNEQYF.